This TCR beta chain was identified during a study of blood T cells in healthy people across ages. Primed by a sample-barcoded 5' primer and a J-beta primer mix, a second PCR proceeded for about 7 to 11 cycles. One entry per CDR3 protein results from TCRdb running MiXCR on the 5' RACE reads. The sample comprises 1.5 million to 2 million distinct CDR3 sequences, roughly 28% of which are singletons, and less than 9.5% rests with the top ten. V lost 5 bases, J lost 8 bases, and 18 bases lay in between. CDR1 SGHAT and CDR2 FQNNGV come from the germline V gene. The CDR3 loop spans 14 amino acids. This receptor was taken from a woman aged 25-40 years in good health. The rearrangement links TRBV11-2 to TRBJ1-2; no definite D call. Sequencing used blood. This CDR3 reads CASSPSPGQAGYTF. The CDR3 DNA reads TGTGCCAGCAGCCCATCCCCCGGGCAGGCGGGCTACACCTTC.